This T cell receptor beta chain is from a study of shared clonotypes between healthy human individuals. Study results and limitations: Depth of sequencing was expected to influence donor clonotype sharing. Since donors were few, the genetic and exposure-history diversity represented was limited.

About this clone itself: The antigen is unknown.

Authors' data handling: ImmunoSEQ sequences covered only the junction and lacked quality scores; filtering therefore differed. Generated by immunoSEQ multiplex PCR, the TCRdb table keeps only in-frame clones and is missing some. V and J calls and clone size are as listed in that table; D and trimming were resolved from the DNA. The sample shows about 990,000 clones, approximately 80% of them seen only once. Investigators divided CD4+ cells into CD45RA+ naive and CD45RA-negative memory subsets. The CDR3 is 13 residues long. Trimming cost V 4 bases and J 7 bases, with 14 bases left between them. CDR1 is SGHVS and CDR2 is FNYEAQ in the germline V gene.

Sequencing was carried out using memory CD4+ T cells from PBMCs. The sample's subset: CD45RA-negative fraction. This chain connects TRBV7-6 to TRBJ2-7; no definite D call. This clonotype was sampled from a man aged 18 to 29 in good health. Some clones in this sample may be carry-over from other donors' samples. CDR3 sequence reads: CASSSGSSREQYF. The CDR3, as DNA: TGTGCCAGCAGCTCCGGGTCCTCGAGGGAGCAGTACTTC.